The 18 T cell receptor beta chains below come from one sample, sequenced in a study of T-cell reconstitution after alpha-beta-depleted transplantation in children. For TCRbeta, the library was prepared with unique molecular identifiers. TCRdb fed the PCR reads into MiXCR, producing one record per CDR3 protein. Counted here are hundreds of thousands of distinct CDR3 sequences, around 13% occurring once; the ten biggest clones make up 0.79%. The material was PBMCs, obtained before TCRalphabeta/CD19-depleted stem cell transplant. The receptor set was obtained from a girl aged 2 to 9 with congenital amegakaryocytic thrombocytopenia, due to receive a stem cell transplant.

This clonotype was seen more than once but under ten times. V is TRBV24-1 and J is TRBJ2-7, with 10 nucleotides matching TRBD1. The germline gives CDR1 KGHDR, CDR2 SFDVKD. Trimming at V came to 10 bases and at J to 6 bases, leaving 5 bases not matched to a gene. This CDR3 is 12 amino acids long. The CDR3: CATAGTGVEQYF. CDR3 bases: TGTGCCACAGCCGGGACAGGGGTCGAGCAGTACTTC.

Only one count was recorded for this clonotype. The chain has TRBV5-1 and TRBJ2-2; possibly TRBD2 for D (6 bases). This CDR3 has 14 amino acids. V was shortened by 2 bases and J by 5 bases, with 10 bases between the two germline ends. Germline CDR1 reads SGHRS; CDR2 reads YFSETQ. CDR3 sequence (DNA): TGCGCCAGCAGCTTCGCGGGACTTACCGGGGAGCTGTTTTTT. Amino acids: CASSFAGLTGELFF.

This clonotype was counted at least ten times. The chain employs TRBV12-5 and TRBJ2-1; no reliable D call. This CDR3 has 15 amino acids. Per germline, CDR1 LGHNT and CDR2 FRNRAP. The V end was cut by 6 bases, the J end by 0 bases, with 12 bases between. The DNA for the CDR3 is TGTGCTAGTGGCCCCGGATGGAGCTCCTACAATGAGCAGTTCTTC. Translating gives CASGPGWSSYNEQFF.

The sample holds many counts of this clonotype. The rearrangement joins TRBV12-3 or TRBV12-4 to TRBJ2-2; possible D gene TRBD1, 6 bases. V was clipped by 3 bases and J by 10 bases, with 9 bases between them. This CDR3 is built from 12 residues. CDR3 bases: TGTGCCAGCAGTTTGGGGGCGACGGAGCTGTTTTTT. It codes for CASSLGATELFF.

This clonotype appeared many times. The V gene is TRBV20-1, the J gene TRBJ2-3; D is perhaps TRBD2 (6 bases). This CDR3 spans 16 amino acids. Trimming stripped 1 base from V and 2 bases from J, with 16 bases between. Germline CDR1 and CDR2: DFQATT and SNEGSKA (reference sequence). The CDR3 coding sequence is TGCAGTGCTAGAGTGATCCGAGCGGGCGCCACAGATACGCAGTATTTT. This translates into CSARVIRAGATDTQYF.

In its sample, this clonotype was seen a few times. The chain carries TRBV11-2 and TRBJ2-3; TRBD2 matches at 12 bases. The CDR3 sequence is 17 residues long. The V gene's germline CDR1 is SGHAT and CDR2 FQNNGV. J gave up 2 bases and V 0 bases, and 3 bases lay outside the gene matches. The chain's CDR3 is CASSLERTSGNTDTQYF. In nucleotides, the CDR3 is TGTGCCAGCAGCTTAGAGCGGACTAGCGGGAACACAGATACGCAGTATTTT.

Ten or more counts support this clonotype. In nucleotides, the CDR3 is TGCAGTGCTAGAGTGGGCAATGAGCAGTTCTTC. Translated, it gives CSARVGNEQFF. This sequence joins TRBV20-1 and TRBJ2-1; unclear D gene. Germline CDR1 reads DFQATT; CDR2 reads SNEGSKA (reference sequence). Trimming left V 1 base short and J 6 bases short, with 4 bases between. The CDR3 loop spans 11 amino acids.

Many counts were recorded for this clonotype. The CDR3 protein is CASSWGAVSSYNEQFF. As DNA, the CDR3 is TGTGCCAGCAGTTGGGGAGCGGTTAGCTCCTACAATGAGCAGTTCTTC. The chain has TRBV12-3 or TRBV12-4 and TRBJ2-1; the D gene is possibly TRBD2 (5 bases). The CDR3 totals 16 residues. V lost 4 bases, J lost 0 bases, and 13 bases lay in between.

The V gene is TRBV11-2, the J gene TRBJ2-1; D call uncertain. This CDR3 has 15 residues. The V and J ends lost 1 base and 8 bases respectively, with 15 bases between them. Germline CDR1 reads SGHAT; CDR2 reads FQNNGV. DNA for the CDR3: TGTGCCAGCAGCTTAGGTGGCGCATTTGGGGATGAGCAGTTCTTC. Translated, it gives CASSLGGAFGDEQFF.

This clonotype was found a few times. The CDR3 DNA reads TGTGCCTGGAGTGTAGGCCGGGGGGAGTACACTGAAGCTTTCTTT. It encodes CAWSVGRGEYTEAFF. V and J are TRBV30 and TRBJ1-1; D perhaps matches TRBD1 (5 bases). The CDR3 totals 15 residues. CDR1 and CDR2 from the germline V gene are GTSNPN and SVGIG (reference sequence). V was cut by 0 bases and J by 3 bases, with 14 bases left in between.

At least ten counts were recorded for this clonotype. V and J are TRBV28 and TRBJ2-7; D ambiguous. Germline lookup yields CDR1 MDHEN and CDR2 SYDVKM. The CDR3 loop spans 8 amino acids. V lost 9 bases and J 7 bases, leaving 4 bases between the germline ends. This CDR3 is CASGEQYF. CDR3 DNA: TGTGCCAGTGGAGAGCAGTACTTC.

The chain recombines TRBV5-6 with TRBJ2-7; TRBD1 matches at 8 bases. V gave up 3 bases and J gave up 6 bases; unmatched junction bases: 8. Germline values: CDR1 SGHDT, CDR2 YYEEEE. This CDR3 has 14 residues. CDR3 in DNA: TGTGCCAGCAGCTACGGGACAGGCTTCTTCGAGCAGTACTTC. Residues: CASSYGTGFFEQYF. The complete variable domain, with remaining parts taken from reference TRBV5-6 and TRBJ2-7, reads DAGVTQSPTHLIKTRGQQVTLRCSPKSGHDTVSWYQQALGQGPQFIFQYYEEEERQRGNFPDRFSGHQFPNYSSELNVNALLLGDSALYLCASSYGTGFFEQYFGPGTRLTVT.

This clonotype showed up just a few times. The V gene is TRBV18, the J gene TRBJ1-6; 10 bases are a match to TRBD1. The germline V gene has CDR1 KGHSH and CDR2 LQKENI. Unmatched junction bases numbered 7, after V lost 3 bases and J lost 8 bases. There are 16 residues in the CDR3. The CDR3 nucleotides read TGTGCCAGCTCACCTTTTTCAGGACAGGGGGATTCACCCCTCCACTTT. Protein sequence: CASSPFSGQGDSPLHF.

The chain joins TRBV5-1 to TRBJ2-7; TRBD2 agrees at 11 bases. Germline-derived CDR1 and CDR2 are SGHRS and YFSETQ. With V trimmed by 0 bases and J by 5 bases, 4 bases remained unmatched. The CDR3 covers 15 residues. As DNA, the CDR3 is TGCGCCAGCAGCTTGGTTAGCGGGAGGGTGGACGAGCAGTACTTC. It yields the protein CASSLVSGRVDEQYF.

The J gene is TRBJ2-7, the V gene TRBV7-9, with D hard to call. Germline CDR1 and CDR2: SEHNR and FQNEAQ (reference sequence). Deletions cut 1 base from V and 3 bases from J, with 7 bases between. The CDR3 totals 13 residues. CDR3 protein: CASSLEQLYEQYF. As DNA, the CDR3 is TGTGCCAGCAGCTTAGAACAGCTCTACGAGCAGTACTTC.

At least ten counts were recorded for this clonotype. The CDR3: CSARDQRELTDTQYF. In DNA form, the CDR3 reads TGCAGTGCTAGAGATCAACGGGAGCTTACAGATACGCAGTATTTT. The genes are TRBV20-1 and TRBJ2-3, with D tentatively TRBD2 (6 bases). The CDR3 loop spans 15 amino acids. V lost 0 bases, J lost 3 bases, and 13 bases lay in between. Germline lookup yields CDR1 DFQATT and CDR2 SNEGSKA (reference sequence).

In this sample, this clonotype turned up many times. The CDR3 is CASSPRSQETQYF. CDR3 in DNA: TGTGCCAGCAGTCCCCGATCCCAAGAGACCCAGTACTTC. This chain joins TRBV11-2 and TRBJ2-5; the D is unclear. Germline V CDR1 and CDR2: SGHAT, FQNNGV. V was shortened by 6 bases and J by 1 base, with 9 bases between the two germline ends. The CDR3 length is 13 residues.

This clonotype was found many times. The CDR3 here is CSASGRTYNEQFF. CDR3 nucleotide sequence: TGCAGTGCTAGCGGGAGGACCTACAATGAGCAGTTCTTC. The V and J genes are TRBV20-1 and TRBJ2-1, with 7 nucleotides matching TRBD2. Germline values: CDR1 DFQATT, CDR2 SNEGSKA (reference sequence). V shed 3 bases, J shed 2 bases, and the junction held 1 base outside the gene matches. This CDR3 contains 13 residues.